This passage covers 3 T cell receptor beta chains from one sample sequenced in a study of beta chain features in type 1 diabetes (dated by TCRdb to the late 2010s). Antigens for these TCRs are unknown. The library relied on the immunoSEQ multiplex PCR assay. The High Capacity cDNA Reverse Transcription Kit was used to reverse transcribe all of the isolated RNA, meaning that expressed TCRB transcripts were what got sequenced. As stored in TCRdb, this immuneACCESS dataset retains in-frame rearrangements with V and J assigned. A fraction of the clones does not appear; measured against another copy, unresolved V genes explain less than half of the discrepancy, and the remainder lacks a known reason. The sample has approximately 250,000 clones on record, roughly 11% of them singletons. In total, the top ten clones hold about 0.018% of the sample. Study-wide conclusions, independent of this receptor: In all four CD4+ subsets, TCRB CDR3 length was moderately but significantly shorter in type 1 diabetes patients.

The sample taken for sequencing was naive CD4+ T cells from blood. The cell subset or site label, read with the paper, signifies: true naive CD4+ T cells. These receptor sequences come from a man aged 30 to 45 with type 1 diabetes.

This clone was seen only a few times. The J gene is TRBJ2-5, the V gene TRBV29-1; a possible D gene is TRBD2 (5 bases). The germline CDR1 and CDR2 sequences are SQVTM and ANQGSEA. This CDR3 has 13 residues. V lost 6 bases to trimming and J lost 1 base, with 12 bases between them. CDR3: CSVSGRLQETQYF. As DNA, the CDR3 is TGCAGCGTGAGCGGACGGCTCCAAGAGACCCAGTACTTC.

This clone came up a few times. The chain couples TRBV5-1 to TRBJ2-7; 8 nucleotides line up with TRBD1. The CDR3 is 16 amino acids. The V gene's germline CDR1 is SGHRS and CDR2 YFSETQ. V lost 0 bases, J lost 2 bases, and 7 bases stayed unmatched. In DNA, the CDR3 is TGCGCCAGCAGCTTGGGTCCGGGACAGGCTACCTACGAGCAGTACTTC. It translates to CASSLGPGQATYEQYF.

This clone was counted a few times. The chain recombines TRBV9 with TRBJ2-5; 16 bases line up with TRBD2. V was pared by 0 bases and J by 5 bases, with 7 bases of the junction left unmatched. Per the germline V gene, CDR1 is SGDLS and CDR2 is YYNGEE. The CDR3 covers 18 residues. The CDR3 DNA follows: TGTGCCAGCAGCGTAGAGGGGACTAGCGGGGGGGCCGGGGAGACCCAGTACTTC. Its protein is CASSVEGTSGGAGETQYF.